The 26 T cell receptor beta chains presented below share a single source sample, sequenced in a study of cytomegalovirus exposure and HLA in healthy donors. Sequenced by immunoSEQ multiplex PCR; TCRdb stores in-frame clones only, minus some. The sample includes over 150,000 clones, around 90% of them seen just once. Material for sequencing was PBMCs. All receptors come from a woman aged 18-29 years in good health and CMV-seropositive.

The chain employs TRBV7-2 and TRBJ1-2; D is uncertain. Deletions cut 0 bases from V and 4 bases from J, with 15 bases between. Germline V CDR1 and CDR2: SGHTA, FQGNSA. The CDR3 consists of 16 residues. CDR3 residues: CASSLASGIRGYGYTF. CDR3 sequence (DNA): TGTGCCAGCAGCTTAGCTTCGGGAATACGCGGCTATGGCTACACCTTC.

In this sample, this clone turned up a few times. The chain is built from TRBV4-1 and TRBJ1-5; D not resolved. Trimming shortened V by 0 bases and J by 5 bases, and 14 bases separated the two germline ends. This CDR3 region has 16 residues. Germline loops: CDR1 MGHRA, CDR2 YSYEKL. The CDR3 here is CASSQDLTGGDQPQHF. The CDR3 coding sequence is TGCGCCAGCAGCCAAGATCTTACGGGTGGCGATCAGCCCCAGCATTTT.

This CDR3 reads CASSIITGGYNEQFF. In DNA, the CDR3 is TGTGCCAGTAGTATAATCACAGGGGGCTACAATGAGCAGTTCTTC. This rearrangement joins TRBV19 to TRBJ2-1; 8 bases align to TRBD1. The V and J ends lost 2 bases and 3 bases, in that order; junction bases with no gene match: 3. The CDR3 is 15 amino acids. Per germline, CDR1 LNHDA and CDR2 SQIVND (reference sequence). The whole variable domain, filled in from reference TRBV19 and TRBJ2-1, reads DGGITQSPKYLFRKEGQNVTLSCEQNLNHDAMYWYRQDPGQGLRLIYYSQIVNDFQKGDIAEGYSVSREKKESFPLTVTSAQKNPTAFYLCASSIITGGYNEQFFGPGTRLTVL.

This chain connects TRBV2 to TRBJ1-1; 12 bases align to TRBD1. The CDR3 runs 15 residues. V was clipped by 11 bases and J by 2 bases; unmatched bases: 9. The germline V gene has CDR1 SNHLY and CDR2 FYNNEI. Written as DNA, the CDR3 is TGTGCCGGGTCCCGGGACAGGGGGCCAAACACTGAAGCTTTCTTT. Translation gives CAGSRDRGPNTEAFF.

The rearrangement links TRBV4-1 to TRBJ2-3, with a weak D call TRBD2 (5 bases). V was trimmed by 0 bases and J by 4 bases, leaving 11 bases between them. This CDR3 has 15 amino acids. Per the germline V gene, CDR1 is MGHRA and CDR2 is YSYEKL. The CDR3 nucleotides read TGCGCCAGCAGCCAAGATAGCGCCGCGGCAGATACGCAGTATTTT. Translated, it gives CASSQDSAAADTQYF.

This sequence joins TRBV7-2 and TRBJ2-5, with a tentative D call TRBD2 (6 bases). Trimming left V 0 bases short and J 4 bases short, with 9 bases between. This CDR3 has 14 amino acids. Germline CDR1 and CDR2: SGHTA and FQGNSA. For the CDR3, the DNA is TGTGCCAGCAGCTTAGCGGGGAGGAGAGAGACCCAGTACTTC. Protein: CASSLAGRRETQYF.

This chain uses TRBV12-5 with TRBJ2-7; D may be TRBD1 (5 bases). CDR3 length: 12 residues. Germline V gene lookup returns CDR1 LGHNT and CDR2 FRNRAP. Trimming took 1 base from V and 4 from J, leaving 5 bases between them. CDR3 sequence reads: CASGLGQYEQYF. CDR3 in DNA: TGTGCTAGTGGTTTGGGACAGTACGAGCAGTACTTC.

CDR3 nucleotides: TGTGCCACCAGCGTTAAGGGAGGCTATGAAGCTTTCTTT. This encodes CATSVKGGYEAFF. J is TRBJ1-1 and V is TRBV15; no clear D. Trimming shortened V by 5 bases and J by 7 bases, and 14 bases separated the two germline ends. In germline, CDR1 is LNHNV, CDR2 YYDKDF (reference sequence). The CDR3 runs 13 residues.

CDR3 nucleotide sequence: TGTGCCAGCAGCCAACGAGGGGGAGAAGGTATACGCTCCTACGAGCAGTACTTC. Translated: CASSQRGGEGIRSYEQYF. The genes are TRBV4-2 and TRBJ2-7, with D possibly being TRBD1 (6 bases). CDR3 length: 18 residues. CDR1 is LGHNA, CDR2 YNFKEQ, per germline. V was shortened by 2 bases and J by 0 bases, with 20 bases between the two germline ends.

The rearrangement uses TRBV7-9 and TRBJ1-2; TRBD1 matches 7 bases. The CDR3 extends over 12 amino acids. Germline CDR1 is SEHNR and CDR2 is FQNEAQ (reference sequence). V trimming: 4 bases; J trimming: 8 bases; junction bases outside the gene matches: 4. The CDR3 protein is CASSYDREGYTF. In DNA form, the CDR3 reads TGTGCCAGCAGCTATGACAGGGAGGGCTACACCTTC.

This chain links TRBV5-1 with TRBJ2-7; a possible D gene is TRBD1 (7 bases). Germline values: CDR1 SGHRS, CDR2 YFSETQ. The V gene lost 1 base and the J gene lost 3 bases, with 14 bases spanning the gap. The CDR3 is 15 residues long. The CDR3 region has the DNA TGCGCCAGCAGCTTGAGTACCAGGGGGGTCTACGAGCAGTACTTC. Amino acid sequence: CASSLSTRGVYEQYF.

The V gene is TRBV5-1, the J gene TRBJ1-2; possibly TRBD1 for D (5 bases). Per germline, CDR1 SGHRS and CDR2 YFSETQ. The CDR3 is made up of 16 amino acids. Trimming pared 0 bases from V and 3 bases from J, leaving 15 bases between. Here the CDR3 reads CASSLAKRGVDYGYTF. The DNA for the CDR3 is TGCGCCAGCAGCTTGGCCAAGCGGGGGGTAGACTATGGCTACACCTTC.

The chain links TRBV28 to TRBJ1-2; 9 nucleotides line up with TRBD1. CDR1 and CDR2 from the germline V gene are MDHEN and SYDVKM. Trimming took 1 base from V and 6 from J; bases not matched to a gene: 6. This CDR3 region has 15 residues. The CDR3 spells CASSLLGQGWNGYTF. The DNA for the CDR3 is TGTGCCAGCAGTTTATTGGGACAGGGCTGGAATGGCTACACCTTC.

The V gene is TRBV4-1, the J gene TRBJ2-3; 9 positions agree with TRBD2. This CDR3 contains 15 residues. Looked up from germline, CDR1 is MGHRA and CDR2 is YSYEKL. V shed 1 base and J 3 bases; nucleotides not matched to a gene: 2. DNA of the CDR3: TGCGCCAGCAGCCAAGCTAGCGGGGAGACAGATACGCAGTATTTT. It encodes CASSQASGETDTQYF.

This clone was seen just once. The V gene is TRBV7-9, the J gene TRBJ1-5; D may be TRBD1 (5 bases). The V and J ends lost 2 bases and 4 bases respectively, with 6 bases between them. CDR1 and CDR2 (germline): SEHNR, FQNEAQ (reference sequence). The CDR3 has 13 amino acids. The CDR3 loop reads CASSLQGNQPQHF. The DNA for the CDR3 is TGTGCCAGCAGCTTACAGGGAAATCAGCCCCAGCATTTT. Full variable domain (outside the CDR3, taken from reference TRBV7-9 and TRBJ1-5): DTGVSQNPRHKITKRGQNVTFRCDPISEHNRLYWYRQTLGQGPEFLTYFQNEAQLEKSRLLSDRFSAERPKGSFSTLEIQRTEQGDSAMYLCASSLQGNQPQHFGDGTRLSIL.

This clone has just a few counts. The V gene is TRBV29-1, the J gene TRBJ2-1, with 13 bases identical to TRBD2. Germline values: CDR1 SQVTM, CDR2 ANQGSEA. This CDR3 comprises 10 residues. The junction had 0 bases not matched to a gene; V was cut back by 7 bases and J by 12 bases. CDR3 bases: TGCAGCGGGACTAGCGGGAGGCAGTTCTTC. The encoded protein is CSGTSGRQFF.

A few counts support this clone. This sequence joins TRBV6-5 and TRBJ2-5; maybe TRBD2 (5 bases). Germline lookup yields CDR1 MNHEY and CDR2 SVGAGI. V was cut by 5 bases and J by 5 bases, with 12 bases left in between. The CDR3 loop spans 13 amino acids. CDR3 bases: TGTGCCAGCAGTCCCGGGGTTCTGGAGACCCAGTACTTC. Its protein product is CASSPGVLETQYF.

V and J are TRBV7-9 and TRBJ1-4, with D tentatively TRBD1 (6 bases). The CDR3 has 15 amino acids. Germline assignment: CDR1 SEHNR and CDR2 FQNEAQ (reference sequence). With 5 bases removed from V and 8 bases from J, the gap between germline ends came to 18 bases. The CDR3 reads CASSVTGTLREKLFF. Written as DNA, the CDR3 is TGTGCCAGCAGCGTAACAGGGACCTTACGGGAAAAACTGTTTTTT.

The chain is built from TRBV12-5 and TRBJ2-7; D not certain. Trimming removed 6 bases at V and 2 bases at J, with 5 bases between. The CDR3 length is 11 residues. CDR1 and CDR2 (germline): LGHNT, FRNRAP. The CDR3 DNA is TGTGCTAGTGGCCTAGCCTACGAGCAGTACTTC. Protein: CASGLAYEQYF.

This chain links TRBV5-1 with TRBJ2-1; 9 bases align to TRBD1. J lost 7 bases, V lost 0 bases, and 8 bases had no gene match. There are 16 residues in the CDR3. CDR1 is SGHRS and CDR2 is YFSETQ in the germline V gene. The CDR3 is CASSLAGQGNWNEQFF. CDR3 nucleotides: TGCGCCAGCAGCTTGGCGGGACAGGGTAATTGGAATGAGCAGTTCTTC.

The J gene is TRBJ1-4, the V gene TRBV4-1, with 9 nucleotides matching TRBD1. The V and J ends lost 0 bases and 3 bases, in that order; junction bases with no gene match: 2. This CDR3 is 16 amino acids long. Germline V gene data show CDR1 as MGHRA and CDR2 as YSYEKL. For the CDR3, the DNA is TGCGCCAGCAGCCAAGAACAGGGGGCCTCTAATGAAAAACTGTTTTTT. Protein: CASSQEQGASNEKLFF.

This clone occurred once. V is TRBV27 and J is TRBJ2-3; D possibly corresponds to TRBD1 (6 bases). Germline V gene data show CDR1 as MNHEY and CDR2 as SMNVEV (reference sequence). V was trimmed by 1 base and J by 5 bases, leaving 16 bases between them. The CDR3 consists of 16 residues. The CDR3 protein is CASSLLERGRGDTQYF. CDR3 bases: TGTGCCAGCAGTTTATTGGAGAGGGGGAGAGGAGATACGCAGTATTTT.

The V gene is TRBV9, the J gene TRBJ1-1; a possible D gene is TRBD1 (5 bases). Germline CDR1 is SGDLS and CDR2 is YYNGEE. Trimming removed 0 bases at V and 1 base at J, with 7 bases between. The CDR3 loop spans 14 amino acids. This CDR3 is CASSVAGGNTEAFF. The CDR3 region has the DNA TGTGCCAGCAGCGTAGCGGGGGGGAACACTGAAGCTTTCTTT.

The chain carries TRBV4-3 and TRBJ2-2; possible D gene TRBD1, 5 bases. The CDR3 has 16 residues. Germline CDR1 is LGHNA and CDR2 is YSLEER. Trimming removed 4 bases at V and 8 bases at J, with 20 bases between. CDR3 protein: CASSPARQGVRGELFF. The CDR3 nucleotides read TGCGCCAGCAGCCCCGCTCGGCAGGGCGTTCGAGGGGAGCTGTTTTTT.

The V call is TRBV9, the J call TRBJ2-1, with D maybe TRBD2 (5 bases). This CDR3 has 11 residues. V was shortened by 2 bases and J by 9 bases, with 6 bases between the two germline ends. From germline, CDR1 is SGDLS and CDR2 YYNGEE. The CDR3 nucleotides read TGTGCCAGCAGCGTCCGGGGTGAGCAGTTCTTC. Its translation: CASSVRGEQFF.

The chain employs TRBV7-9 and TRBJ1-2, with D tentatively TRBD1 (5 bases). Germline CDR1 and CDR2: SEHNR and FQNEAQ (reference sequence). The length of the CDR3 is 15 residues. The V gene lost 5 bases and the J gene lost 3 bases, with 16 bases spanning the gap. DNA for the CDR3: TGTGCCAGCAGCGACCCTGGGGCGTCTGACTATGGCTACACCTTC. It translates to CASSDPGASDYGYTF.